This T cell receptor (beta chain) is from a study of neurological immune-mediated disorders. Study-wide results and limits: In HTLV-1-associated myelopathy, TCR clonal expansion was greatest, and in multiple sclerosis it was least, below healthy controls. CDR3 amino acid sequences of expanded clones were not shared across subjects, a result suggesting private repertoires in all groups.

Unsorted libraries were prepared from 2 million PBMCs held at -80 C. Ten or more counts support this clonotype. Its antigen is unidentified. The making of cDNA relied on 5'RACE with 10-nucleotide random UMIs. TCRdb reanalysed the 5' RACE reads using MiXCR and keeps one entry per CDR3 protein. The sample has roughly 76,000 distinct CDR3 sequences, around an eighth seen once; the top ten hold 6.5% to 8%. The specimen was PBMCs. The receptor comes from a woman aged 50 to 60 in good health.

Written as DNA, the CDR3 is TGTGCCAGCAACAATCGGCAGGGACAGAGGGACACTGAAGCTTTCTTT. This sequence encodes CASNNRQGQRDTEAFF. The chain couples TRBV7-9 to TRBJ1-1, with 7 bases lining up with TRBD1. Germline assignment: CDR1 SEHNR and CDR2 FQNEAQ (reference sequence). CDR3 size: 16 residues. V was clipped by 7 bases and J by 3 bases; unmatched bases: 14.